The clone carrying this T cell receptor (beta chain) was observed at least ten times. With 4 bases removed from V and 0 bases from J, the gap between germline ends came to 10 bases. Per the germline V gene, CDR1 is SQVTM and CDR2 is ANQGSEA. The CDR3 spans 14 residues. This sample was included in a study of T cells in Graves' hyperthyroidism and ophthalmopathy. RNA transcripts provided the source from which TCR beta CDR3 regions were amplified. TCR CDR3 regions were first amplified by RT-PCR with HTBI primers. MiXCR was run by TCRdb on the multiplex PCR reads, yielding one entry per CDR3 protein. Of about 520,000 distinct CDR3 sequences listed, roughly 24% are singletons.

The sample comprised blood. The sequence derives from a woman in her twenties or thirties with Graves' ophthalmopathy. The chain uses TRBV29-1 and TRBJ1-3, with unresolved D. In nucleotides, the CDR3 is TGCAGCGTTGGATCCTCCCGCTCTGGAAACACCATATATTTT. Translation gives CSVGSSRSGNTIYF.